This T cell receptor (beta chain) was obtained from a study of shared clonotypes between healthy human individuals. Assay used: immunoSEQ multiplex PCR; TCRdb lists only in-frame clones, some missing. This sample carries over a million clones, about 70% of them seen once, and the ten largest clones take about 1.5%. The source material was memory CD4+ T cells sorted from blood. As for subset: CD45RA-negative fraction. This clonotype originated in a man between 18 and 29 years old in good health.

The CDR3 sequence is CASSIRDIGGYTF. The CDR3 coding sequence is TGTGCCAGTAGTATTAGGGATATAGGCGGCTACACCTTC. The rearrangement joins TRBV19 to TRBJ1-2; D remains ambiguous. The CDR3 covers 13 residues. Germline CDR1 is LNHDA and CDR2 is SQIVND (reference sequence). V was shortened by 3 bases and J by 8 bases, with 13 bases between the two germline ends.